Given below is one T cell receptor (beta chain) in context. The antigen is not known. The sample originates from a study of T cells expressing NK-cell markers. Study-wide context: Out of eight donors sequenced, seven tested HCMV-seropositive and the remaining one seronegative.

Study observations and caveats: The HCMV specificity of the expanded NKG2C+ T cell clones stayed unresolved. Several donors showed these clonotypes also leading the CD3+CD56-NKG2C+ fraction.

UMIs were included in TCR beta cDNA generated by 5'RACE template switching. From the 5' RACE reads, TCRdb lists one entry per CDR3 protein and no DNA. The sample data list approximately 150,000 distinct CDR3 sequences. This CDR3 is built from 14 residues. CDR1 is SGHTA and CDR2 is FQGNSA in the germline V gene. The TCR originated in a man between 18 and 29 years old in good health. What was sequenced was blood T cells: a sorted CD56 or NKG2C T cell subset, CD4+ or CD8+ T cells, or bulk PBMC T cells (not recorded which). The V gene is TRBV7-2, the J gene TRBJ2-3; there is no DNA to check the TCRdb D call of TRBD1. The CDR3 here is CASSWDRGLDTQYF. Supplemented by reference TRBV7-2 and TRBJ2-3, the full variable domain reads GAGVSQSPSNKVTEKGKDVELRCDPISGHTALYWYRQSLGQGLEFLIYFQGNSAPDKSGLPSDRFSAERTGGSVSTLTIQRTQQEDSAVYLCASSWDRGLDTQYFGPGTRLTVL.